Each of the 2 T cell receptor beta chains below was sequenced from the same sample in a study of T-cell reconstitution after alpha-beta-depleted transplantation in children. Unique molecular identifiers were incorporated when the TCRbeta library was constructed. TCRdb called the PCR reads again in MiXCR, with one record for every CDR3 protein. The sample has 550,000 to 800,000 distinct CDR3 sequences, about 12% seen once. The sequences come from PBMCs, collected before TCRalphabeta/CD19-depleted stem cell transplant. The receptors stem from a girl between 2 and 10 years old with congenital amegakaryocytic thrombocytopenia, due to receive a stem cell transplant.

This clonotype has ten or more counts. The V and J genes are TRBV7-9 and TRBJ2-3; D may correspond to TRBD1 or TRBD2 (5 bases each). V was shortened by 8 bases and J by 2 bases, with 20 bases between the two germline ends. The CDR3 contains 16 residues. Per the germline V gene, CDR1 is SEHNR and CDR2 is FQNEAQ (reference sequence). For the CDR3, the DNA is TGTGCCAGCGACCGGGACGGAAAATACTTCACAGATACGCAGTATTTT. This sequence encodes CASDRDGKYFTDTQYF.

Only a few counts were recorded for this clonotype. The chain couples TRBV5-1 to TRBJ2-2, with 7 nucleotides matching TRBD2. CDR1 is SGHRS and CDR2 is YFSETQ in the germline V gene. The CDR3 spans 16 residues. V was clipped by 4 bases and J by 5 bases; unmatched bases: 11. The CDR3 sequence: CASSNGSGIRTGELFF. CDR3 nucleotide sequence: TGCGCCAGCAGCAACGGGAGCGGGATAAGAACCGGGGAGCTGTTTTTT.